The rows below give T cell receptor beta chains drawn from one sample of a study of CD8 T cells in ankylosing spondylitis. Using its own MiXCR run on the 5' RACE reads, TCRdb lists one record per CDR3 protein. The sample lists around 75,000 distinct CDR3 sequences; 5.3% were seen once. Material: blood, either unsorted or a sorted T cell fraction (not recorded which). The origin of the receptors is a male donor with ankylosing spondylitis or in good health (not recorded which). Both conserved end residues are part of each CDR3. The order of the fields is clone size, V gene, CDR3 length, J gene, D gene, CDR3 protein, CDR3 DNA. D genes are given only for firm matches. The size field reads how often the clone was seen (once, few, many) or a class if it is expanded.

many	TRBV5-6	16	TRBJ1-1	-	CASSLPYRVGDTEAFF	TGTGCCAGCAGCCTCCCATACAGGGTAGGGGACACTGAAGCTTTCTTT
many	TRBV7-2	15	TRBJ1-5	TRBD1	CASSRGTGVNQPQHF	TGTGCCAGCAGCCGGGGGACAGGGGTCAATCAGCCCCAGCATTTT
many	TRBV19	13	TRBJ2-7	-	CASSIGRGYEQYF	TGTGCCAGTAGTATAGGACGGGGCTACGAGCAGTACTTC
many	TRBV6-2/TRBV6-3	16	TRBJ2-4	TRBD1	CASSRPGTGERNIQYF	TGTGCCAGCAGTCGTCCCGGGACAGGGGAGCGGAACATTCAGTACTTC
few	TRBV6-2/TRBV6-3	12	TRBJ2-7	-	CASREVDCEQYF	TGTGCCAGCAGAGAGGTCGACTGCGAGCAGTACTTC
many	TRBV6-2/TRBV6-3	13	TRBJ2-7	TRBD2	CASSRGGIYEQYF	TGTGCCAGCAGCCGCGGGGGTATCTACGAGCAGTACTTC
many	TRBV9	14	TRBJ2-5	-	CASSVGGPRETQYF	TGTGCCAGCAGCGTCGGGGGGCCTAGGGAGACCCAGTACTTC
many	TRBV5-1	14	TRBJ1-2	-	CASSLEGGGYGYTF	TGCGCCAGCAGCTTGGAGGGAGGAGGCTATGGCTACACCTTC
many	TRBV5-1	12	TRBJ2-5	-	CASSDQQETQYF	TGCGCCAGCAGCGACCAACAAGAGACCCAGTACTTC
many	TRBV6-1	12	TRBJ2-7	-	CASRGGDYEQYF	TGTGCCAGCAGGGGCGGGGACTACGAGCAGTACTTC
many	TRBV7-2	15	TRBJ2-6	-	CASSPDGTGANVLTF	TGTGCCAGCAGCCCAGATGGGACTGGGGCCAACGTCCTGACTTTC
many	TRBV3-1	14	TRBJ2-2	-	CASSPARNTGELFF	TGTGCCAGCAGCCCTGCGAGGAACACCGGGGAGCTGTTTTTT
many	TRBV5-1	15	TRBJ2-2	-	CASSYNVDPTGELFF	TGCGCCAGCAGCTATAACGTGGACCCCACCGGGGAGCTGTTTTTT
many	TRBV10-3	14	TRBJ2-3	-	CAISAPGSTDTQYF	TGTGCCATCAGTGCGCCGGGATCCACAGATACGCAGTATTTT
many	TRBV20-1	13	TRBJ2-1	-	CSASGGTYNEQFF	TGCAGTGCTAGTGGGGGGACCTACAATGAGCAGTTCTTC
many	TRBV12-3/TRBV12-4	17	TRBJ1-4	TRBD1	CASSFTGAAATNEKLFF	TGTGCCAGCAGTTTTACAGGGGCGGCTGCAACTAATGAAAAACTGTTTTTT
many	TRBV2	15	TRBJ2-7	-	CASSDVGAASYEQYF	TGTGCCAGCAGTGACGTTGGGGCCGCCTCCTACGAGCAGTACTTC
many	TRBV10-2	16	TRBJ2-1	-	CASSDFGSGLVNEQFF	TGCGCCAGCAGTGATTTCGGCAGCGGTTTGGTGAATGAGCAGTTCTTC